The 22 T cell receptor beta chains in this list originate from one sample, sequenced in a study of T cell responses to AZD1222 COVID-19 vaccine. Repertoires were generated with immunoSEQ multiplex PCR, while TCRdb's copy carries only in-frame clones and drops some. The profile shows around 120,000 clones, roughly 90% of them singletons. The sample was peripheral blood, taken on day 0 of AZD1222 vaccination. The receptors originated from an adult in good health.

The V and J genes are TRBV5-5 and TRBJ2-1; 13 bases are a match to TRBD2. The CDR3 is made up of 15 amino acids. The trim removed 3 bases at V and 9 bases at J, leaving 6 bases unmatched. The germline CDR1 and CDR2 sequences are SGHKS and YYEKEE (reference sequence). The CDR3 loop reads CASSWTSGSGGEQFF. The CDR3 DNA sequence: TGTGCCAGCAGCTGGACTAGCGGGAGTGGAGGTGAGCAGTTCTTC.

This sequence joins TRBV5-4 and TRBJ2-3, with TRBD2 identical over 13 bases. The CDR3 consists of 18 residues. Germline V CDR1 and CDR2: SGHNT, YYREEE (reference sequence). With 1 base clipped from V and 1 base from J, the junction kept 6 bases outside the gene matches. CDR3 amino acids: CASSLPGLAGAGTDTQYF. Here the CDR3 DNA reads TGTGCCAGCAGCTTGCCCGGACTAGCGGGGGCCGGCACAGATACGCAGTATTTT.

The rearrangement joins TRBV4-3 to TRBJ1-1, with no clear D. This CDR3 comprises 15 residues. The germline CDR1 and CDR2 sequences are LGHNA and YSLEER. Trimming took 1 base from V and 0 from J, leaving 9 bases between them. The DNA of the CDR3 is TGCGCCAGCAGCCAAGGGGGTGGGGTGAACACTGAAGCTTTCTTT. As protein: CASSQGGGVNTEAFF.

This chain links TRBV7-9 with TRBJ2-7; D perhaps matches TRBD2 (6 bases). CDR3 length equals 14 residues. Per germline, CDR1 SEHNR and CDR2 FQNEAQ (reference sequence). V lost 6 bases to trimming and J lost 0 bases, with 12 bases between them. The CDR3 loop is CASSAGTYSYEQYF. CDR3 sequence (DNA): TGTGCCAGCAGTGCGGGGACCTACTCCTACGAGCAGTACTTC. Combining the CDR3 with reference TRBV7-9 and TRBJ2-7 gives the whole variable domain DTGVSQNPRHKITKRGQNVTFRCDPISEHNRLYWYRQTLGQGPEFLTYFQNEAQLEKSRLLSDRFSAERPKGSFSTLEIQRTEQGDSAMYLCASSAGTYSYEQYFGPGTRLTVT.

The rearrangement uses TRBV6-6 and TRBJ1-4; a possible D gene is TRBD1 (5 bases). Germline loops: CDR1 MNHNY, CDR2 SVGAGI (reference sequence). V shed 7 bases and J shed 2 bases, with 8 bases lying between them. The CDR3 sequence is 13 residues long. CDR3 protein: CASTRQTNEKLFF. In DNA, the CDR3 is TGTGCCAGCACGAGACAGACTAATGAAAAACTGTTTTTT.

CDR3 sequence reads: CASRTGDQPQHF. CDR3 bases: TGCGCCAGCAGGACAGGCGATCAGCCCCAGCATTTT. The chain combines TRBV10-2 with TRBJ1-5, with TRBD1 as a possible D gene (6 bases). Germline V gene lookup returns CDR1 WSHSY and CDR2 SAAADI. The CDR3 runs to 12 residues. Trimming took 6 bases from V and 5 from J, leaving 8 bases between them.

This clone showed up just once. This rearrangement joins TRBV6-2 or TRBV6-3 to TRBJ2-7; the D is unclear. This CDR3 comprises 15 residues. The germline CDR1 and CDR2 sequences are MNHEY and SVGEGT. The germline V and J ends were trimmed by 5 bases and 1 base, with 15 bases remaining between them. CDR3 sequence: CASSPVWGTSYEQYF. CDR3 DNA sequence: TGTGCCAGCAGTCCCGTTTGGGGAACTTCCTACGAGCAGTACTTC.

V usage is TRBV18 and J usage is TRBJ2-2; D possibly uses TRBD1 or TRBD2 (5 bases each). Deletions cut 3 bases from V and 0 bases from J, with 8 bases between. The germline V gene encodes CDR1 KGHSH and CDR2 LQKENI. This CDR3 has 15 amino acids. The CDR3 protein is CASSPGRTNTGELFF. The CDR3 nucleotides are TGTGCCAGCTCACCGGGACGCACGAACACCGGGGAGCTGTTTTTT.

This clone occurred a few times. The V call is TRBV5-1, the J call TRBJ2-1; 8 bases map to TRBD2. After removal of 0 bases from V and 4 bases from J, the junction contained 9 bases not matched to a gene. The CDR3 consists of 17 residues. Germline CDR1 is SGHRS and CDR2 is YFSETQ. CDR3 sequence reads: CASSLGIAGRGYNEQFF. CDR3 sequence (DNA): TGCGCCAGCAGCTTGGGTATAGCGGGAAGGGGGTACAATGAGCAGTTCTTC.

This clone has a handful of counts. V usage is TRBV5-5 and J usage is TRBJ1-3; no firm D call. The CDR3 covers 14 residues. V lost 4 bases, J lost 4 bases, and 12 bases lay in between. The V gene's germline CDR1 is SGHKS and CDR2 YYEKEE (reference sequence). The CDR3 reads CASSPGDFGNTIYF. DNA of the CDR3: TGTGCCAGCAGCCCTGGGGATTTCGGAAACACCATATATTTT.

In nucleotides, the CDR3 is TGTGCCAGCAGCTCGGACGGTAATGAAAAACTGTTTTTT. Translation gives CASSSDGNEKLFF. The chain is built from TRBV11-3 and TRBJ1-4, with D unclear. Trimming took 4 bases from V and 4 from J, leaving 7 bases between them. The germline V gene has CDR1 SGHNT and CDR2 YENEEA. The CDR3 runs 13 residues.

The chain combines TRBV28 with TRBJ1-4; D possibly corresponds to TRBD1 (5 bases). This CDR3 has 14 residues. V was trimmed by 5 bases and J by 7 bases, leaving 14 bases between them. In germline, CDR1 is MDHEN, CDR2 SYDVKM. CDR3 sequence reads: CASSVPGGTEKLFF. CDR3 bases: TGTGCCAGCAGTGTCCCGGGGGGGACTGAAAAACTGTTTTTT.

As regards this clone: Relative to the germline gene, one junction end is altered; a read error may explain this. V usage is TRBV7-9 and J usage is TRBJ1-2, with 9 bases matching TRBD1. Looked up from germline, CDR1 is SEHNR and CDR2 is FQNEAQ (reference sequence). There are 11 residues in the CDR3. The CDR3 is CASSLGTGTAF. CDR3 nucleotides: TGTGCCAGCAGCCTGGGGACAGGGACTGCCTTC.

This rearrangement joins TRBV7-2 to TRBJ1-6, with D perhaps TRBD1 (6 bases). The CDR3 has 13 amino acids. Germline lookup yields CDR1 SGHTA and CDR2 FQGNSA. Trimming removed 10 bases from V and 4 bases from J, with 11 bases in between. CDR3 residues: CATQGVYNSPLHF. CDR3 DNA: TGTGCCACACAGGGCGTTTATAATTCACCCCTCCACTTT.

This clone has a handful of counts. The chain uses TRBV7-2 and TRBJ2-1, with D possibly matching TRBD2 (7 bases). In germline, CDR1 is SGHTA, CDR2 FQGNSA. V lost 0 bases to trimming and J lost 8 bases, with 20 bases between them. The CDR3 extends over 17 amino acids. CDR3 in amino acids: CASSLAGGGRPFDEQFF. The CDR3 region has the DNA TGTGCCAGCAGCTTAGCGGGGGGCGGGAGACCGTTCGATGAGCAGTTCTTC.

The chain carries TRBV28 and TRBJ2-7; a weak D match, TRBD1 (6 bases). This CDR3 contains 16 residues. Between the trimmed V and J ends, which lost 4 bases and 9 bases, there was a span of 25 bases. The V gene's germline CDR1 is MDHEN and CDR2 SYDVKM. CDR3 sequence: CASSSRAGTLVERQYF. CDR3 in DNA: TGTGCCAGCAGTTCACGGGCCGGGACACTGGTCGAAAGGCAGTACTTC. Full variable domain (rest looked up from reference TRBV28 and TRBJ2-7): DVKVTQSSRYLVKRTGEKVFLECVQDMDHENMFWYRQDPGLGLRLIYFSYDVKMKEKGDIPEGYSVSREKKERFSLILESASTNQTSMYLCASSSRAGTLVERQYFGPGTRLTVT.

V and J are TRBV13 and TRBJ1-3; 10 bases line up with TRBD1. The V gene's germline CDR1 is PRHDT and CDR2 FYEKMQ (reference sequence). CDR3 length: 18 residues. The J segment lost 0 bases and the V segment lost 5 bases, leaving 10 bases of the junction unmatched. The DNA for the CDR3 is TGTGCCAGCAGCCCTCGGGACAGGGGCCGAAGCTCTGGAAACACCATATATTTT. Translation: CASSPRDRGRSSGNTIYF.

The rearrangement joins TRBV2 to TRBJ1-5; D uncertain. Trimming shortened V by 1 base and J by 6 bases, and 10 bases separated the two germline ends. Per germline, CDR1 SNHLY and CDR2 FYNNEI. The CDR3 spans 14 residues. CDR3 sequence: CASSEGGGGQPQHF. CDR3 coding DNA: TGTGCCAGCAGTGAAGGGGGAGGAGGTCAGCCCCAGCATTTT.

The V and J genes are TRBV29-1 and TRBJ1-4; 9 positions agree with TRBD1. This CDR3 region has 14 residues. Trimming removed 7 bases from V and 8 bases from J; junction bases left unmatched: 11. Per the germline V gene, CDR1 is SQVTM and CDR2 is ANQGSEA. DNA for the CDR3: TGCAGCGCCTCTTCGACAGGGGGAGGAGAAAAACTGTTTTTT. This translates into CSASSTGGGEKLFF.

This clone was seen once. This sequence joins TRBV5-1 and TRBJ2-5; 14 nucleotides agree with TRBD2. The germline V gene encodes CDR1 SGHRS and CDR2 YFSETQ. V trimming: 3 bases; J trimming: 5 bases; junction bases outside the gene matches: 3. This CDR3 region has 15 residues. DNA of the CDR3: TGCGCCAGCAGCTCGGGACTAGCGGGGGTGGAGACCCAGTACTTC. It is translated as CASSSGLAGVETQYF. Variable domain in full (rest from reference TRBV5-1 and TRBJ2-5): KAGVTQTPRYLIKTRGQQVTLSCSPISGHRSVSWYQQTPGQGLQFLFEYFSETQRNKGNFPGRFSGRQFSNSRSEMNVSTLELGDSALYLCASSSGLAGVETQYFGPGTRLLVL.

The chain has TRBV29-1 and TRBJ2-3, with D tentatively TRBD1 (6 bases). Trimming stripped 0 bases from V and 6 bases from J, with 16 bases between. Germline V CDR1 and CDR2: SQVTM, ANQGSEA. The CDR3 is 15 amino acids. The CDR3 protein is CSVEDRVQGDDTQYF. Written as DNA, the CDR3 is TGCAGCGTTGAAGATCGAGTACAGGGCGACGATACGCAGTATTTT.

In DNA form, the CDR3 reads TGTGCCAGCAGTTACGGTGGCTCTGGGGCCAACGTCCTGACTTTC. It encodes CASSYGGSGANVLTF. The chain combines TRBV6-2 or TRBV6-3 with TRBJ2-6, with D hard to call. The CDR3 loop spans 15 amino acids. Trimming pared 2 bases from V and 0 bases from J, leaving 5 bases between. Germline CDR1 and CDR2: MNHEY and SVGEGT.